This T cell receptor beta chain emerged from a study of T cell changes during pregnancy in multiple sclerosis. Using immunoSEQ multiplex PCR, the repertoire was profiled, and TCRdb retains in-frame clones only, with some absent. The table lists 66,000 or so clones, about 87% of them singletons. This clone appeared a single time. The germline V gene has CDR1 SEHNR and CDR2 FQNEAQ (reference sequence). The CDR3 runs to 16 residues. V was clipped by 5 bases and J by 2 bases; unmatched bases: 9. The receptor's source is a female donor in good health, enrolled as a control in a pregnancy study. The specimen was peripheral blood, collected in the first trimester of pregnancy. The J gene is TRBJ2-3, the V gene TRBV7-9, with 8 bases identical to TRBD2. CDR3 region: CASSLPRGGFTDTQYF. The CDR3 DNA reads TGTGCCAGCAGCCTCCCCCGGGGGGGCTTCACAGATACGCAGTATTTT. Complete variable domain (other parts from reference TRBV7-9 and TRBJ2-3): DTGVSQNPRHKITKRGQNVTFRCDPISEHNRLYWYRQTLGQGPEFLTYFQNEAQLEKSRLLSDRFSAERPKGSFSTLEIQRTEQGDSAMYLCASSLPRGGFTDTQYFGPGTRLTVL.